This TCR beta chain was identified in a study of blood T cell repertoires in COVID-19. CDR1 SGDLS and CDR2 YYNGEE come from the germline V gene. The CDR3 runs 15 residues. V shed 4 bases, J shed 10 bases, and the junction held 9 bases outside the gene matches. The assay was immunoSEQ multiplex PCR, and TCRdb's table has in-frame clones only and misses some. The sample lists about 140,000 clones, approximately 80% seen once, with approximately 6.6% in the top ten. This sequence joins TRBV9 and TRBJ2-1, with 12 bases matching TRBD2. The source of this sequence is a human donor in a cohort sampled during active COVID-19. The specimen sequenced was peripheral blood. The CDR3 is CASSTRTSGAVEQFF. In DNA form, the CDR3 reads TGTGCCAGCAGCACCCGGACTAGCGGGGCAGTCGAGCAGTTCTTC.